This TCR beta chain derives from a study of shared clonotypes between healthy human individuals. TCRdb's table, derived via immunoSEQ multiplex PCR, lists solely in-frame clones and lacks some. This table has roughly 1,100,000 clones, around 76% appearing once. The sequence was collected from a man aged 18 to 30 in good health. The specimen sequenced was memory CD4+ T cells sorted from blood. As for subset: CD45RA-negative fraction.

The DNA of the CDR3 is TGTGCCAGCAGCTGGGACAGGGGGTACGAGCAGTACTTC. The encoded protein is CASSWDRGYEQYF. V is TRBV5-6 and J is TRBJ2-7; 11 bases agree with TRBD1. The CDR3 covers 13 residues. The V gene's germline CDR1 is SGHDT and CDR2 YYEEEE. After removal of 3 bases from V and 4 bases from J, the junction contained 0 bases not matched to a gene.